Shown below are 7 T cell receptor beta chains from a single sample sequenced in a study of cytomegalovirus exposure and HLA in healthy donors. The study ran its PCR with 60 Vbeta and 13 Jbeta primers. TCRdb's copy holds only in-frame clones and misses some; the assay was immunoSEQ multiplex PCR. The sample records 140,000 to 150,000 clones, nearly 10% being singletons. The sample taken for sequencing was PBMCs. These receptors all come from a middle-aged man in good health and CMV-seronegative.

This clone was seen a few times. The V and J genes are TRBV6-6 and TRBJ2-7, with a tentative D call TRBD2 (5 bases). Germline loops: CDR1 MNHNY, CDR2 SVGAGI (reference sequence). The length of the CDR3 is 13 residues. Trimming removed 8 bases from V and 3 bases from J, with 14 bases in between. The CDR3 loop reads CASGRPAGYEQYF. As DNA, the CDR3 is TGTGCCAGCGGGAGACCGGCGGGCTACGAGCAGTACTTC.

This clone was seen more than once but under ten times. V gene TRBV5-4 combines with J gene TRBJ2-7; 10 nucleotides agree with TRBD1. Trimming cost V 4 bases and J 7 bases; bases outside gene matches: 8. The CDR3 extends over 14 amino acids. The germline CDR1 and CDR2 sequences are SGHNT and YYREEE (reference sequence). For the CDR3, the DNA is TGTGCCAGCAGCCCCGGGACAGGGGTTGGGGAGCAGTACTTC. It codes for CASSPGTGVGEQYF.

The sample holds a few counts of this clone. Written as DNA, the CDR3 is TGCGCCAGCAGCCCTATGACAGGGGACTATGGCTACACCTTC. This sequence encodes CASSPMTGDYGYTF. The chain carries TRBV5-1 and TRBJ1-2; 8 positions match TRBD1. J gave up 3 bases and V 4 bases, and 5 bases lay outside the gene matches. The V gene's germline CDR1 is SGHRS and CDR2 YFSETQ. The CDR3 loop spans 14 amino acids.

The sample holds a few counts of this clone. The V call is TRBV28, the J call TRBJ2-3; possible D gene TRBD2, 5 bases. The CDR3 length is 12 residues. Trimming removed 6 bases at V and 6 bases at J, with 10 bases between. Germline-derived CDR1 and CDR2 are MDHEN and SYDVKM. CDR3 protein: CASSWRRDTQYF. DNA for the CDR3: TGTGCCAGCAGCTGGCGGAGGGATACGCAGTATTTT.

This clone was detected a few times. The gene calls are TRBV30 and TRBJ1-4, with D tentatively TRBD1 (6 bases). Germline CDR1 reads GTSNPN; CDR2 reads SVGIG (reference sequence). Trimming took off 2 bases at V and 4 bases at J, with 11 bases between the two ends. The CDR3 is 14 amino acids. The chain's CDR3 is CAWSTTGNNEKLFF. DNA for the CDR3: TGTGCCTGGAGTACCACAGGGAATAATGAAAAACTGTTTTTT.

J is TRBJ2-7 and V is TRBV5-4; maybe TRBD2 (5 bases). Germline lookup yields CDR1 SGHNT and CDR2 YYREEE (reference sequence). V was shortened by 2 bases and J by 6 bases, with 15 bases between the two germline ends. This CDR3 has 14 amino acids. The CDR3 sequence is CASSLSSGRGEQYF. CDR3 in DNA: TGTGCCAGCAGCTTATCCAGCGGACGGGGCGAGCAGTACTTC.

This clone occurred a few times. The chain joins TRBV9 to TRBJ1-2, with TRBD1 matching 9 bases. V lost 4 bases to trimming and J lost 6 bases; unmatched junction nucleotides: 7. The CDR3 is 14 amino acids. Germline V gene sequence: CDR1 SGDLS, CDR2 YYNGEE. The CDR3 reads CASSSRRTGDGYTF. CDR3 nucleotides: TGTGCCAGCAGCTCACGACGGACAGGGGATGGCTACACCTTC.